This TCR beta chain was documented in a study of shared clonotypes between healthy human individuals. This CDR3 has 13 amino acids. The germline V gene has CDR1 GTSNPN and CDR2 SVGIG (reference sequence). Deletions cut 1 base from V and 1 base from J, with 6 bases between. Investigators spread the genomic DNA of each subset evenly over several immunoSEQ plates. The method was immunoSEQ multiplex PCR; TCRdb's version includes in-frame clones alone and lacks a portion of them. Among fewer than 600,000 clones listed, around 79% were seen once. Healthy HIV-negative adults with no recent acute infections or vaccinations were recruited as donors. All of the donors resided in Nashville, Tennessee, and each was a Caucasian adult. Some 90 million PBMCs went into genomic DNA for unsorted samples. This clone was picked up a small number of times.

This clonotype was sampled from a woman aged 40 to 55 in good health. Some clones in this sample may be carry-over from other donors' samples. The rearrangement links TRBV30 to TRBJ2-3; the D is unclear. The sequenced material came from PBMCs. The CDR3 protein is CAWSGKGTDTQYF. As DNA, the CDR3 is TGTGCCTGGAGTGGAAAGGGCACAGATACGCAGTATTTT.